The sequence of this TCR beta chain was determined in a study of lymphopenia after photon versus proton radiotherapy (dated by TCRdb to between 2018 and 2021). Broadly, across the study: The immunological effects of photon versus proton radiation therapy were compared in patients with gastrointestinal tumors who developed high-grade lymphopenia. The cohort included 20 patients with gastrointestinal tumors who developed lymphopenia after receiving either photon or proton therapy. The study aimed to characterize how the two radiation modalities differ in their impact on the immune system. The paper's findings and limits, for the study overall: During treatment, patients who received photon therapy lost naive T cells and TCR diversity and gained effector/memory populations, whereas patients who received proton therapy remained relatively stable. The survival association was examined only in patients who died, and the authors described better survival with proton therapy as a possibility, not as a demonstrated result. Across the cohort, a larger post-nadir drop in TCR diversity was inversely correlated with overall survival time among patients who died. After the lymphocyte count nadir, repertoires from photon-treated patients showed oligoclonal expansion, particularly of CD8+ Temra cells, and this expansion drove the decline in diversity.

Of note for this clone: No antigen is known for it. No quality values exist for individual bases; no much larger clone is one base distant.

The library relied on the immunoSEQ multiplex PCR assay. T cell repertoires were profiled by deep sequencing of rearranged TCR beta loci, alongside multiparametric flow cytometry. Imported from immuneACCESS, the table was reduced by TCRdb to in-frame sequences with V and J called. These copies leave out some clones; in studies compared against another copy, an unresolved V gene accounts for under half, and the cause of the remainder is not known. The sample table records about 26,000 clones; more than 80% of these occur just once. Roughly 5.2% of the sample is held by the ten biggest clonotypes. This receptor was identified in a man in his thirties or forties with gastric cancer. Sequenced here: peripheral blood, sampled from a patient treated with photon-based radiotherapy.

The CDR3 region: CSVEVVGGGQGFYEQYF. The nucleotide sequence reads TGCAGCGTTGAAGTTGTTGGAGGGGGACAGGGGTTCTACGAGCAGTACTTC. The V and J segments used are TRBV29-1 and TRBJ2-7, with 10 bases aligning to TRBD1. V is pruned by 1 base and J by 3 bases, leaving 12 bases of the junction without a gene match. There are 17 amino acids in the CDR3, from cysteine to phenylalanine inclusive. Just CDR3 DNA is preserved here, 51 bases in frame from base 1. In the germline V gene, CDR1 corresponds to SQVTM and CDR2 to ANQGSEA.